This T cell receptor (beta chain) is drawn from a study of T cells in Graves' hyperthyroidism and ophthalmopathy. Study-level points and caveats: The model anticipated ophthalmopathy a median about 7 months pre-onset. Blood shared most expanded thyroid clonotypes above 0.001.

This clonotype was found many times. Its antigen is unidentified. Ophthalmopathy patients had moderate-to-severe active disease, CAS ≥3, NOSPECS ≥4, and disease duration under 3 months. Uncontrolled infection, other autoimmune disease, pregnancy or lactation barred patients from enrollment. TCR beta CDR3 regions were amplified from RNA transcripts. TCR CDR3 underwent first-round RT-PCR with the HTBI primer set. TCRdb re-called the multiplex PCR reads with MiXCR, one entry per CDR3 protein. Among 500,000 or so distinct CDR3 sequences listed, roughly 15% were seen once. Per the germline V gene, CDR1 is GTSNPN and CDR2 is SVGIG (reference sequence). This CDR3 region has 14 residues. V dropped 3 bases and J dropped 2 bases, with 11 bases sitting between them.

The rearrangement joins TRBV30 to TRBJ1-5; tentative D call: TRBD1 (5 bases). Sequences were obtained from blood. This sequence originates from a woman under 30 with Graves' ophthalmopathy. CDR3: CAWSSGVGNQPQHF. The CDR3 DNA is TGTGCCTGGAGCTCGGGGGTCGGCAATCAGCCCCAGCATTTT.